This entry concerns a single T cell receptor (beta chain). The antigen is undetermined. CDR3 length equals 14 residues. Germline V lookup: CDR1 GTSNPN, CDR2 SVGIG (reference sequence). V shed 3 bases and J 2 bases; nucleotides not matched to a gene: 4. Sequencing relied on a cDNA template that was reverse transcribed from extracted RNA. The protocol was immunoSEQ multiplex PCR, while the TCRdb copy is restricted to in-frame clones and leaves out a portion. The sample has approximately 210,000 clones; 64% are singletons. The sample comes from a study of CD8+ T cells in alopecia areata. Study-wide context: A regimen of oral tofacitinib, 5 to 10 mg twice daily, was given to treated patients. Study observations and caveats: Clonality was higher in lesional than normal scalp, especially in alopecia totalis/universalis. Tofacitinib significantly decreased scalp clonality and expanded CD8+ clones among top 100.

Treatment noted: oral pan-JAK inhibitor, 5-10 mg twice daily. Samples from alopecia areata patients were lesional scalp punch biopsies and peripheral blood. The V and J genes are TRBV30 and TRBJ1-5, with TRBD1 identical over 7 bases. The sequence came from a human donor with alopecia areata. The material was CD4+ T cells sorted from blood, obtained at week 4, from a patient treated with tofacitinib. Here the CDR3 reads CAWRRQGGNQPQHF. CDR3 coding DNA: TGTGCCTGGAGGAGACAGGGTGGCAATCAGCCCCAGCATTTT.